This is a list of T cell receptor beta chains from one sample in a study of T cells in Graves' hyperthyroidism and ophthalmopathy. MiXCR was run by TCRdb on the multiplex PCR reads, yielding one entry per CDR3 protein. The profile covers approximately 510,000 distinct CDR3 sequences, with more than 20% appearing a single time and more than 25% taken by the ten largest. Source material: blood. These receptors were taken from a man between 18 and 29 years old with Graves' hyperthyroidism. The CDR3 runs from the conserved cysteine through the conserved F or W. A D gene is named only where the DNA matches it firmly. Expanded clones are given a class, and other clones once, few, many or no size at all.

>14|TRBJ1-1|many|TRBV7-8|-
CASSSDPQDTEAFF
TGTGCCAGCAGCTCCGACCCTCAGGACACTGAAGCTTTCTTT
>14|TRBJ2-5|many|TRBV6-5|TRBD1
CASSHDRGLETQYF
TGTGCCAGCAGTCACGACAGGGGGCTGGAGACCCAGTACTTC
>16|TRBJ2-7|-|TRBV6-1|-
CASSEAPAAIGYEQYF
TGTGCCAGCAGTGAAGCGCCGGCAGCCATAGGCTACGAGCAGTACTTC
>12|TRBJ1-1|many|TRBV19|-
CASSASRTEAFF
TGTGCCAGTAGTGCCAGCCGAACTGAAGCTTTCTTT
>15|TRBJ1-4|-|TRBV25-1|-
CASSVPGLSYEKLFF
TGTGCCAGCAGTGTCCCAGGGCTATCTTATGAAAAACTGTTTTTT
>13|TRBJ2-3|many|TRBV12-3/TRBV12-4|-
CASTKGGADTQYF
TGTGCCAGCACCAAAGGGGGGGCAGATACGCAGTATTTT
>15|TRBJ1-2|many|TRBV7-9|TRBD1
CASSPFTGTGYGYTF
TGTGCCAGCAGCCCCTTTACCGGGACAGGCTATGGCTACACCTTC
>15|TRBJ2-7|few|TRBV6-1|-
CASSPGHQLSYEQYF
TGTGCCAGCAGCCCGGGACACCAACTTTCCTACGAGCAGTACTTC
>14|TRBJ1-5|few|TRBV19|TRBD1
CASEVGTGGQPQHF
TGTGCCAGCGAGGTCGGGACAGGCGGTCAGCCCCAGCATTTT
>16|TRBJ2-7|many|TRBV2|-
CASRGSGFGISYEQYF
TGTGCCAGCAGGGGATCAGGGTTTGGGATCTCCTACGAGCAGTACTTC
>13|TRBJ2-5|-|TRBV11-2|-
CASSADGQETQYF
TGTGCCAGCAGCGCGGACGGGCAAGAGACCCAGTACTTC
>16|TRBJ1-2|many|TRBV12-3/TRBV12-4|TRBD1
CASTSGTGGVIYGYTF
TGTGCCAGCACCTCCGGGACAGGGGGCGTCATCTATGGCTACACCTTC
>16|TRBJ2-5|many|TRBV5-1|TRBD1
CASSPVGTGIQETQYF
TGCGCCAGCAGCCCCGTGGGGACAGGGATCCAAGAGACCCAGTACTTC
>16|TRBJ1-1|-|TRBV4-2|TRBD1
CASRPTIQGASTEAFF
TGTGCCAGCAGACCGACCATACAGGGGGCGAGCACTGAAGCTTTCTTT
>15|TRBJ2-4|-|TRBV9|-
CARRTRALAKNIQYF
TGTGCCCGCCGCACGAGGGCCCTAGCCAAAAACATTCAGTACTTC
>12|TRBJ2-5|many|TRBV28|-
CASSSPGGPQYF
TGTGCCAGCAGTTCCCCCGGGGGGCCCCAGTACTTC
>16|TRBJ1-5|many|TRBV6-1|TRBD1
CASSARTGYSNQPQHF
TGTGCCAGCAGTGCCCGGACAGGCTATAGCAATCAGCCCCAGCATTTT
>14|TRBJ2-7|many|TRBV5-1|TRBD2
CASSSGLADYEQYF
TGCGCCAGCAGCTCGGGACTAGCCGACTACGAGCAGTACTTC